This T cell receptor (beta chain) was identified during a study of T cell repertoires in cytomegalovirus infection. In the study overall: CMV infection and matching HLA type were both indicated by public TCR beta signatures. Study-wide results and limits: Cumulative public TCR beta family frequency identified carriers of CMV plus the relevant HLA. Clonotypes of TCR beta that were HLA-C-restricted and CMV-specific dominated the ex vivo response.

This clonotype was counted a few times. The antigen is undetermined. TCRdb redid the calling of the reads with MiXCR, one entry per CDR3 protein. The data contain around 530,000 distinct CDR3 sequences, approximately 15% of them singletons. CDR1 and CDR2 (germline): SGHRS, YFSETQ. This CDR3 has 14 residues. Deletions cut 0 bases from V and 6 bases from J, with 10 bases between. V usage is TRBV5-1 and J usage is TRBJ1-5; D is uncertain. The sequenced sample was CD8+ T cells from PBMCs. This TCR derives from a human donor in good health (CMV status not recorded). Some clones in this sample may be carry-over from other donors' samples. CDR3 DNA sequence: TGCGCCAGCAGCTTGGGCGCAGGCAGTCAGCCCCAGCATTTT. It translates to CASSLGAGSQPQHF.